This T cell receptor beta chain emerged from a study of cytomegalovirus exposure and HLA in healthy donors. In the PCR, 60 Vbeta and 13 Jbeta primers were used. Sequencing was performed with immunoSEQ multiplex PCR; in TCRdb, only in-frame clones are kept and a portion is missing. This listing includes more than 200,000 clones. Germline CDR1 is SGHTA and CDR2 is FQGNSA. This CDR3 has 14 residues. V lost 1 base and J 12 bases, leaving 18 bases between the germline ends. This clonotype originated in a woman aged 30 to 39 in good health and CMV-seropositive. The chain combines TRBV7-2 with TRBJ2-5; D perhaps matches TRBD2 (7 bases). The specimen sequenced was PBMCs. CDR3 residues: CASSLDVRGGREYF. The CDR3 nucleotides are TGTGCCAGCAGCTTAGATGTCAGGGGAGGGCGGGAGTACTTC.